This T cell receptor beta chain is from a study of T cell repertoires in cytomegalovirus infection. Study-wide background: The public TCR beta signatures pointed to both CMV infection and matching HLA type. Overall study results and limits: CMV-specific HLA-C-restricted TCR beta clonotypes dominated the ex vivo response. Identification of carriers of CMV plus the relevant HLA was achieved through cumulative public TCR beta family frequency.

This clonotype was seen a single time. What it binds is unknown. TCRdb re-called the reads with MiXCR, one entry per CDR3 protein. The sample lists about 900,000 distinct CDR3 sequences, approximately 31% occurring once. The CDR3 has 14 amino acids. The germline CDR1 and CDR2 sequences are LNHDA and SQIVND (reference sequence). The V and J ends lost 5 bases and 8 bases respectively, with 15 bases between them. The sequence derives from a human donor in good health (CMV status not recorded). Some clones in this sample may be carry-over from other donors' samples. Sequences were derived from cultured CD8+ T cells from PBMCs, sampled from culture after CMV antigen stimulation. V and J are TRBV19 and TRBJ1-4; TRBD1 is a possible D gene (6 bases). The chain's CDR3 is CASSPYRAGEKLFF. The CDR3 DNA reads as TGTGCCAGTAGTCCTTACAGGGCCGGCGAAAAACTGTTTTTT.